The next 3 T cell receptor beta chains were all read from a single sample in a study of stem cell transplantation in POMP-related autoinflammatory disease. Generated by immunoSEQ multiplex PCR, the TCRdb table keeps only in-frame clones and is missing some. The sample holds tens of thousands of clones, roughly 93% seen once. The sample in question was CD4+ T cells from PBMCs, obtained after stem cell transplantation. These TCRs come from a human patient with POMP-related autoinflammation and immune dysregulation (PRAID). The T cells may come from the graft donor.

V is TRBV2 and J is TRBJ1-4; the D is unclear. Germline V gene lookup returns CDR1 SNHLY and CDR2 FYNNEI. V lost 6 bases and J lost 1, with 9 bases in between. This CDR3 is built from 14 residues. CDR3 loop: CASRRTLTNEKLFF. As DNA, the CDR3 is TGTGCCAGCAGACGGACCCTAACTAATGAAAAACTGTTTTTT.

This clone showed up just once. This chain links TRBV12-2 with TRBJ2-3; the tabulated D call, TRBD1, remains unverified against the DNA. TRBV12-2 is given as a pseudogene. CDR3 length: 13 amino acids. The CDR3 loop reads CASRLTRDNTQYF. The CDR3 coding sequence is TGTGCAAGTCGTCTGACCAGGGACAATACGCAGTATTTT.

V is TRBV20-1 and J is TRBJ2-3, with a weak D call TRBD1 (6 bases). The CDR3 has 15 amino acids. Germline V gene sequence: CDR1 DFQATT, CDR2 SNEGSKA (reference sequence). V lost 3 bases and J 4 bases, leaving 17 bases between the germline ends. CDR3 sequence (DNA): TGCAGTGCTAGTGGGGAAAGGGGGATGCCAGATACGCAGTATTTT. Protein sequence: CSASGERGMPDTQYF.